This T cell receptor beta chain was sequenced in a study of identical twins. On this clonotype: Its specificity is not known.

Germline values: CDR1 SGHVS, CDR2 FQNEAQ. The CDR3 is 16 amino acids. V was trimmed by 10 bases and J by 3 bases, leaving 21 bases between them. After template switching added a universal primer site, the resulting cDNA carried unique molecular identifiers. TCRdb recomputed calls from the 5' RACE reads with MiXCR, one row per CDR3 protein. The sample gives approximately 890,000 distinct CDR3 sequences, about 12% of which show up once; around 1.5% is in the top ten. Notes on the study in general: Invariant T cells like MAIT and iNKT could partly confound the zero-insertion analyses.

These data were also reused for a study on yellow fever vaccine responses in identical twins. That study reports: Reportedly, twins' vaccine T cell responses looked partly convergent and partly personalized.

Sequenced: PBMCs. This receptor was identified in a woman aged 18-29 years in good health. V and J are TRBV7-8 and TRBJ2-2; the D gene is possibly TRBD2 (7 bases). CDR3 residues: CAIENGGPFYTGELFF. The CDR3, as DNA: TGTGCCATAGAAAACGGGGGGCCCTTTTACACCGGGGAGCTGTTTTTT.